Presented here are 31 T cell receptor beta chains from one specimen sequenced in a study of radiation and T cells in renal cell carcinoma. Time point here: baseline pretreatment blood. Treatment: 15 Gy SBRT to primary tumor, nephrectomy 4 weeks later. Assay: immunoSEQ multiplex PCR; the TCRdb copy retains only in-frame clones and omits some. The sample holds some 50,000 clones, 83% seen once. The sample here was blood, taken from a patient whose treatment included radiotherapy and nephrectomy. The receptors come from a woman in her 70s with renal cell carcinoma.

V usage is TRBV10-3 and J usage is TRBJ2-1, with TRBD2 identical over 8 bases. The CDR3 is 16 residues long. After removal of 4 bases from V and 0 bases from J, the junction contained 5 bases not matched to a gene. CDR1 ENHRY and CDR2 SYGVKD come from the germline V gene. CDR3: CAISGSGRSSYNEQFF. The CDR3 DNA follows: TGTGCCATCAGTGGGAGCGGGAGAAGCTCCTACAATGAGCAGTTCTTC.

The V and J genes are TRBV2 and TRBJ2-5; the match to TRBD1 covers 7 bases. Germline CDR1 SNHLY, CDR2 FYNNEI. The CDR3 runs 12 residues. V lost 9 bases, J lost 2 bases, and 3 bases stayed unmatched. CDR3 coding DNA: TGTGCCAGGGGGACAGAACAAGAGACCCAGTACTTC. This translates into CARGTEQETQYF.

The rearrangement links TRBV30 to TRBJ2-7; a possible D gene is TRBD2 (5 bases). The CDR3 length is 14 residues. V was clipped by 5 bases and J by 2 bases, with 16 bases between them. Germline-derived CDR1 and CDR2 are GTSNPN and SVGIG (reference sequence). The CDR3 protein is CAWGRRRTPYEQYF. DNA for the CDR3: TGTGCCTGGGGACGAAGGAGGACCCCCTACGAGCAGTACTTC.

In its sample, this clone was seen a few times. CDR3 nucleotide sequence: TGCAGCGTTGAAGATCGGGAGTTAGAAGCTTTCTTT. Protein: CSVEDRELEAFF. This sequence joins TRBV29-1 and TRBJ1-1; D gene ambiguous. CDR1 and CDR2 from the germline V gene are SQVTM and ANQGSEA. This CDR3 has 12 residues. Trimming pared 0 bases from V and 8 bases from J, leaving 10 bases between.

The CDR3 coding sequence is TGTGCCAGCAGGTTCAACTATGGCTACACCTTC. Amino acids: CASRFNYGYTF. The chain carries TRBV6-1 and TRBJ1-2; D remains ambiguous. The V end was cut by 6 bases, the J end by 2 bases, with 4 bases between. Germline assignment: CDR1 MNHNS and CDR2 SASEGT. This CDR3 spans 11 amino acids.

The chain employs TRBV19 and TRBJ2-2; no reliable D call. The CDR3 spans 15 residues. Trimming removed 9 bases at V and 0 bases at J, with 14 bases between. Germline CDR1 reads LNHDA; CDR2 reads SQIVND (reference sequence). This chain's CDR3 is CASYSPTANTGELFF. The CDR3 nucleotides are TGTGCCAGCTACAGTCCGACCGCGAACACCGGGGAGCTGTTTTTT.

This chain connects TRBV30 to TRBJ1-2, with 10 positions matching TRBD1. CDR1 GTSNPN and CDR2 SVGIG come from the germline V gene (reference sequence). There are 15 residues in the CDR3. V dropped 1 base and J dropped 2; count of bases not matched to a gene: 4. Here the CDR3 reads CAWSARTGGNYGYTF. Written as DNA, the CDR3 is TGTGCCTGGAGTGCTAGGACAGGGGGAAACTATGGCTACACCTTC.

This clone was found once. The chain has TRBV2 and TRBJ2-3, with unresolved D. CDR3 length: 14 amino acids. V lost 7 bases, J lost 0 bases, and 11 bases lay in between. CDR1 and CDR2 from the germline V gene are SNHLY and FYNNEI. The CDR3 spells CASTATASTDTQYF. For the CDR3, the DNA is TGTGCCAGCACCGCTACAGCTAGCACAGATACGCAGTATTTT.

This chain joins TRBV7-2 and TRBJ2-7; 15 positions agree with TRBD2. Germline values: CDR1 SGHTA, CDR2 FQGNSA. This CDR3 contains 13 residues. Trimming cost V 3 bases and J 12 bases; bases outside gene matches: 3. The CDR3 sequence: CASSLGTSGRMYF. DNA for the CDR3: TGTGCCAGCAGCTTGGGGACTAGCGGGAGGATGTACTTC.

This chain uses TRBV18 with TRBJ1-1, with D perhaps matching TRBD1 (6 bases). The CDR3 has 15 amino acids. The germline V gene encodes CDR1 KGHSH and CDR2 LQKENI. The ends were cut back, 1 base at V and 3 bases at J, with 12 bases in the middle. The CDR3 here is CASSPLQGTDTEAFF. The CDR3 nucleotides are TGTGCCAGCTCACCACTTCAGGGGACGGACACTGAAGCTTTCTTT.

The V call is TRBV7-9, the J call TRBJ2-7; D is ambiguous. Between the trimmed V and J ends, which lost 4 bases and 5 bases, there was a span of 12 bases. The CDR3 consists of 13 residues. The germline V gene encodes CDR1 SEHNR and CDR2 FQNEAQ (reference sequence). The CDR3 nucleotides are TGTGCCAGCAGCTCTCGGGTAATCGACGAGCAGTACTTC. Translating it yields CASSSRVIDEQYF.

This clone was observed a handful of times. The J gene is TRBJ1-2, the V gene TRBV9; no firm D call. Germline loops: CDR1 SGDLS, CDR2 YYNGEE. The CDR3 covers 17 residues. Trimming shortened V by 6 bases and J by 0 bases, and 21 bases separated the two germline ends. This CDR3 reads CASIPLASGYPNYGYTF. CDR3 DNA: TGTGCCAGCATCCCTCTTGCTTCGGGTTACCCTAACTATGGCTACACCTTC.

In this sample, this clone turned up once. V gene TRBV4-2 combines with J gene TRBJ2-5; 7 nucleotides match TRBD2. Germline CDR1 LGHNA, CDR2 YNFKEQ. The CDR3 spans 14 residues. V shed 0 bases, J shed 4 bases, and the junction held 2 bases outside the gene matches. The CDR3 DNA reads TGTGCCAGCAGCCAAGAGGGGAGGGGAGAGACCCAGTACTTC. Translating gives CASSQEGRGETQYF.

This rearrangement joins TRBV19 to TRBJ2-5, with D maybe TRBD2 (6 bases). The germline CDR1 and CDR2 sequences are LNHDA and SQIVND (reference sequence). Trimming stripped 6 bases from V and 5 bases from J, with 19 bases between. The CDR3 has 15 residues. The chain's CDR3 is CASRGRRRAEETQYF. DNA of the CDR3: TGTGCCAGTAGAGGGAGGAGGAGGGCCGAGGAGACCCAGTACTTC.

V gene TRBV9 combines with J gene TRBJ2-2; D is tentatively TRBD1 or TRBD2 (5 bases each). CDR3 length: 15 amino acids. Germline V lookup: CDR1 SGDLS, CDR2 YYNGEE. Deletions cut 3 bases from V and 7 bases from J, with 16 bases between. The CDR3 coding sequence is TGTGCCAGCAGCGCACAAGAGGGGCGAATCGGGGAGCTGTTTTTT. Its protein is CASSAQEGRIGELFF.

The chain employs TRBV2 and TRBJ1-1; 7 nucleotides line up with TRBD1. Germline V gene sequence: CDR1 SNHLY, CDR2 FYNNEI. Trimming cost V 11 bases and J 7 bases; bases outside gene matches: 7. The CDR3 runs to 11 residues. The CDR3 sequence is CAGGRGLEAFF. CDR3 coding DNA: TGTGCCGGTGGGAGGGGGCTTGAAGCTTTCTTT.

The chain links TRBV18 to TRBJ2-7; the D gene is possibly TRBD1 (6 bases). V was shortened by 2 bases and J by 2 bases, with 7 bases between the two germline ends. This CDR3 is built from 13 residues. Germline V gene sequence: CDR1 KGHSH, CDR2 LQKENI. The CDR3 nucleotides read TGTGCCAGCTCACCAAGGACAGCCTACGAGCAGTACTTC. Encoded protein: CASSPRTAYEQYF.

This clone was recorded once. The chain is built from TRBV11-2 and TRBJ2-5; 8 bases align to TRBD2. This CDR3 spans 14 amino acids. In germline, CDR1 is SGHAT, CDR2 FQNNGV. Trimming took 6 bases from V and 7 from J; bases not matched to a gene: 10. CDR3: CASSRRGALGTQYF. The CDR3 region has the DNA TGTGCCAGCAGTCGGCGGGGGGCACTAGGGACCCAGTACTTC.

V and J are TRBV7-6 and TRBJ1-1, with D maybe TRBD1 (5 bases). Germline V gene data show CDR1 as SGHVS and CDR2 as FNYEAQ. The CDR3 length is 13 residues. Trimming pared 5 bases from V and 6 bases from J, leaving 13 bases between. The CDR3: CASSTTRGAEAFF. The DNA of the CDR3 is TGTGCCAGCAGCACCACCCGGGGGGCTGAAGCTTTCTTT.

This clone was counted a few times. The chain employs TRBV9 and TRBJ1-2; tentatively, D is TRBD1 (6 bases). CDR1 SGDLS and CDR2 YYNGEE come from the germline V gene. The CDR3 spans 13 residues. V lost 4 bases, J lost 8 bases, and 15 bases lay in between. CDR3 nucleotides: TGTGCCAGCAGCACCGGAGGGGGGCGCGGCTACACCTTC. This sequence encodes CASSTGGGRGYTF.

The chain is built from TRBV7-9 and TRBJ2-1; weak D call: TRBD2 (6 bases). The germline V gene encodes CDR1 SEHNR and CDR2 FQNEAQ (reference sequence). This CDR3 region has 14 residues. V lost 5 bases and J 1 base, leaving 9 bases between the germline ends. This CDR3 reads CASSPGGSYNEQFF. The CDR3 bases are TGTGCCAGCAGCCCCGGAGGGTCCTACAATGAGCAGTTCTTC.

V is TRBV7-9 and J is TRBJ2-1; 14 nucleotides match TRBD2. This CDR3 is built from 18 residues. Unmatched junction bases numbered 14, after V lost 5 bases and J lost 8 bases. The germline CDR1 and CDR2 sequences are SEHNR and FQNEAQ (reference sequence). The CDR3 region has the DNA TGTGCCAGCAGCCTGACTAGCGGGGGGGCCGCCATCAGTTATGAGCAGTTCTTC. This sequence encodes CASSLTSGGAAISYEQFF.

J is TRBJ1-1 and V is TRBV7-2, with D perhaps TRBD1 (6 bases). V lost 0 bases and J lost 4, with 12 bases in between. Germline CDR1 and CDR2: SGHTA and FQGNSA. CDR3 length equals 15 residues. The CDR3 region is CASSLAAGAITEAFF. As DNA, the CDR3 is TGTGCCAGCAGCTTAGCGGCAGGGGCTATCACTGAAGCTTTCTTT.

The chain uses TRBV10-3 and TRBJ1-2; 9 nucleotides align to TRBD1. This CDR3 has 17 amino acids. Germline assignment: CDR1 ENHRY and CDR2 SYGVKD. The J segment lost 0 bases and the V segment lost 0 bases, leaving 5 bases of the junction unmatched. Here the CDR3 reads CAISESMGQGTNYGYTF. CDR3 sequence (DNA): TGTGCCATCAGTGAGTCCATGGGACAGGGTACTAACTATGGCTACACCTTC.

The rearrangement uses TRBV30 and TRBJ2-3; D remains unclear. From germline, CDR1 is GTSNPN and CDR2 SVGIG (reference sequence). V gave up 3 bases and J gave up 2 bases, with 15 bases separating them. CDR3 length equals 15 residues. CDR3 sequence reads: CAWSTFRRHTDTQYF. Here the CDR3 DNA reads TGTGCCTGGAGCACTTTCCGGCGGCACACAGATACGCAGTATTTT.

The V and J genes are TRBV18 and TRBJ1-6; TRBD1 matches 9 bases. This CDR3 has 15 residues. V shed 2 bases, J shed 9 bases, and the junction held 5 bases outside the gene matches. Per germline, CDR1 KGHSH and CDR2 LQKENI. The CDR3 sequence: CASSPSEQGASPLHF. CDR3 DNA: TGTGCCAGCTCACCATCTGAACAGGGGGCTTCACCCCTCCACTTT.

The chain carries TRBV5-4 and TRBJ2-2, with 9 bases that match TRBD1. Germline V gives CDR1 SGHNT, CDR2 YYREEE (reference sequence). Trimming at V came to 4 bases and at J to 3 bases, leaving 4 bases not matched to a gene. The CDR3 is made up of 15 amino acids. The CDR3 DNA reads TGTGCCAGCAGCCTAACAGGGGGCGACACCGGGGAGCTGTTTTTT. Its translation: CASSLTGGDTGELFF.

This chain links TRBV5-1 with TRBJ1-1, with 7 bases matching TRBD1. Trimming removed 3 bases from V and 5 bases from J; junction bases left unmatched: 10. The CDR3 is 15 amino acids. CDR1 is SGHRS, CDR2 YFSETQ, per germline. Here the CDR3 DNA reads TGCGCCAGCAGCTGGGCCACAGGGGTCGTTACTGAAGCTTTCTTT. It translates to CASSWATGVVTEAFF.

This chain joins TRBV6-6 and TRBJ2-3; D remains unclear. Trimming left V 0 bases short and J 3 bases short, with 7 bases between. This CDR3 region has 14 residues. Per the germline V gene, CDR1 is MNHNY and CDR2 is SVGAGI (reference sequence). The CDR3 here is CASSYSGRTDTQYF. CDR3 nucleotide sequence: TGTGCCAGCAGTTACTCGGGCAGAACAGATACGCAGTATTTT.

The chain joins TRBV7-7 to TRBJ2-5; D unclear. Germline CDR1 SSHAT, CDR2 FNYEAQ (reference sequence). The germline V and J ends were trimmed by 5 bases and 0 bases, with 13 bases remaining between them. The length of the CDR3 is 15 residues. This CDR3 is CASSPGRVYQETQYF. The CDR3 bases are TGTGCCAGCAGCCCCGGACGGGTATACCAAGAGACCCAGTACTTC.

This clone has more than one count but fewer than ten. V usage is TRBV19 and J usage is TRBJ2-7; D gene ambiguous. This CDR3 has 14 residues. Germline assignment: CDR1 LNHDA and CDR2 SQIVND (reference sequence). V lost 5 bases and J lost 4, with 15 bases in between. The CDR3 protein is CASSESQAAYEQYF. CDR3 DNA sequence: TGTGCCAGTAGTGAGTCGCAGGCGGCATACGAGCAGTACTTC.